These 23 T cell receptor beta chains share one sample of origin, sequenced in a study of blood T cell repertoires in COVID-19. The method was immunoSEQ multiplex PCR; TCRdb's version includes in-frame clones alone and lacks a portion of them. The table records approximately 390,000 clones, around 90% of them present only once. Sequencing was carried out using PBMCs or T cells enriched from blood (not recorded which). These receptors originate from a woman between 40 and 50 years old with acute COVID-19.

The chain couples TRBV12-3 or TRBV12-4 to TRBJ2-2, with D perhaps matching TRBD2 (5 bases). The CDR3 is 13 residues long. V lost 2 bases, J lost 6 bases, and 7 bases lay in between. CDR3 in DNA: TGTGCCAGCAGTTTATTGCGGGCCGGGGAGCTGTTTTTT. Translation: CASSLLRAGELFF.

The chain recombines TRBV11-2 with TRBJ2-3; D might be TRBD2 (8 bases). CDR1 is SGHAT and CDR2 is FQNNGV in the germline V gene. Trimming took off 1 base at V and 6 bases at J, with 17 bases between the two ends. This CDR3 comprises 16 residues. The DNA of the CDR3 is TGTGCCAGCAGCTTAGTTTTTGCGGGGGGACAGGATACGCAGTATTTT. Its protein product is CASSLVFAGGQDTQYF.

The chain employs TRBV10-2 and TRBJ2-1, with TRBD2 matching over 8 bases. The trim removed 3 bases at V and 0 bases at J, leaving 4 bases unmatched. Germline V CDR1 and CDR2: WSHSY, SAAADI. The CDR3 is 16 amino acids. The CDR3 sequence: CASSDLRGASYNEQFF. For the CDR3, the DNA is TGCGCCAGCAGTGACTTGCGGGGGGCCTCCTACAATGAGCAGTTCTTC.

The CDR3 bases are TGTGCCAGCAGCTCTGGATACGAGGCGAGGACAGATACGCAGTATTTT. The encoded protein is CASSSGYEARTDTQYF. The genes are TRBV7-8 and TRBJ2-3, with D unclear. Germline assignment: CDR1 SGHVS and CDR2 FQNEAQ. V was clipped by 4 bases and J by 3 bases, with 17 bases between them. The length of the CDR3 is 16 residues.

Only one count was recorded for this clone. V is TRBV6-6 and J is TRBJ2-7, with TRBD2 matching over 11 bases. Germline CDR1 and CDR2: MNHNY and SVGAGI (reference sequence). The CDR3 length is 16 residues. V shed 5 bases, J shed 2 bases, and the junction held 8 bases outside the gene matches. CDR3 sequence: CASSHRTSGSPYEQYF. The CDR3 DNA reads TGTGCCAGCAGTCATCGGACTAGCGGGTCCCCCTACGAGCAGTACTTC.

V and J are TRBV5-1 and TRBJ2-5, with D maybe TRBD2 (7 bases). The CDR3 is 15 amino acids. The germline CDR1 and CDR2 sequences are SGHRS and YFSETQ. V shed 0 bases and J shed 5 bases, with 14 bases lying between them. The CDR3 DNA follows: TGCGCCAGCAGCTTGGTCGGGGGGCCGCGGGAGACCCAGTACTTC. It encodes CASSLVGGPRETQYF. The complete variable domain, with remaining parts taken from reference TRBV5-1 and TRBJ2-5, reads KAGVTQTPRYLIKTRGQQVTLSCSPISGHRSVSWYQQTPGQGLQFLFEYFSETQRNKGNFPGRFSGRQFSNSRSEMNVSTLELGDSALYLCASSLVGGPRETQYFGPGTRLLVL.

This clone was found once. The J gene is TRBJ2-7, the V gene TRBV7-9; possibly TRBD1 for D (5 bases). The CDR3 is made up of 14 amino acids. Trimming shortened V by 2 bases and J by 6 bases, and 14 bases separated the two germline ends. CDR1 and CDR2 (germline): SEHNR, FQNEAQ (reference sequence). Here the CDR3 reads CASSLPGIQGEQYF. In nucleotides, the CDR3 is TGTGCCAGCAGCTTACCAGGGATCCAGGGCGAGCAGTACTTC.

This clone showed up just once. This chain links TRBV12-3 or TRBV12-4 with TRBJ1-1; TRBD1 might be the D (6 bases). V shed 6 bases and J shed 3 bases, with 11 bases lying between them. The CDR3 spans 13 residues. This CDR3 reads CASREDSHTEAFF. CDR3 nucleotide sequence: TGTGCCAGCAGAGAGGACAGCCACACTGAAGCTTTCTTT.

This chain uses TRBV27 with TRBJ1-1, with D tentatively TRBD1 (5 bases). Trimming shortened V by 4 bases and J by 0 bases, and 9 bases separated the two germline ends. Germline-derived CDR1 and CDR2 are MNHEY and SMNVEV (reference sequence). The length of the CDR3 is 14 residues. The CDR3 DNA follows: TGTGCCAGCAGTTCCCCAGGGATGAACACTGAAGCTTTCTTT. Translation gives CASSSPGMNTEAFF.

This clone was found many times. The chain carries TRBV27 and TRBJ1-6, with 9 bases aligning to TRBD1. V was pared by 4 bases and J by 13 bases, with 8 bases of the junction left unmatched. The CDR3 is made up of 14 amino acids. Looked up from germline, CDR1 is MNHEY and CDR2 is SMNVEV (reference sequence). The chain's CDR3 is CASSSSGQGFPLHF. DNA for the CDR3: TGTGCCAGCAGTTCCTCCGGACAGGGGTTCCCCCTCCACTTT.

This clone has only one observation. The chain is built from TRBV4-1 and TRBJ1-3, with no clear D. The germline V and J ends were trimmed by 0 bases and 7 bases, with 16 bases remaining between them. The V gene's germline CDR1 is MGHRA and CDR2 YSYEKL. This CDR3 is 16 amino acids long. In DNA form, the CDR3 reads TGCGCCAGCAGCCAAGATCGCGCCCTAACCGAGAACACCATATATTTT. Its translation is CASSQDRALTENTIYF.

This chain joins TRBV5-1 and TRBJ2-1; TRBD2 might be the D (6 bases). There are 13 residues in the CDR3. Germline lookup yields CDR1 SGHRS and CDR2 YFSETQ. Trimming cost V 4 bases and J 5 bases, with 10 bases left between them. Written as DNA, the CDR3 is TGCGCCAGCAGCCCCGGGAGCGACAATGAGCAGTTCTTC. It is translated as CASSPGSDNEQFF.

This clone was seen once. As DNA, the CDR3 is TGTGCCAGCAGCTTAGTTCAGCTTCTGGGAGCGCTGAACACTGAAGCTTTCTTT. This translates into CASSLVQLLGALNTEAFF. This chain connects TRBV11-2 to TRBJ1-1; D remains unclear. Germline CDR1 SGHAT, CDR2 FQNNGV. V gave up 1 base and J gave up 0 bases, with 18 bases separating them. The CDR3 has 18 residues.

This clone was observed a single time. CDR3 residues: CASRVLVTDTQYF. The CDR3 region has the DNA TGTGCCAGCAGGGTCCTAGTCACAGATACGCAGTATTTT. This rearrangement joins TRBV12-3 or TRBV12-4 to TRBJ2-3, with unresolved D. This CDR3 is built from 13 residues. V lost 6 bases to trimming and J lost 2 bases, with 9 bases between them.

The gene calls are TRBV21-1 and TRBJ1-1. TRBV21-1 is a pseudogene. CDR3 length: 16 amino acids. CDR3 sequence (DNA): TGTGCCAGCAGCAAAATCCCCCAGGGAGGTAGGACTGAAGCTTTCTTT. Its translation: CASSKIPQGGRTEAFF.

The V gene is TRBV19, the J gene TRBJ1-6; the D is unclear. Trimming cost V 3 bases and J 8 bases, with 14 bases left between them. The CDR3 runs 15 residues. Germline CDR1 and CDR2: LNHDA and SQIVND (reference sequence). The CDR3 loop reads CASSIPRTGDSPLHF. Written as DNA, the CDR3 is TGTGCCAGTAGTATCCCCCGGACCGGGGATTCACCCCTCCACTTT.

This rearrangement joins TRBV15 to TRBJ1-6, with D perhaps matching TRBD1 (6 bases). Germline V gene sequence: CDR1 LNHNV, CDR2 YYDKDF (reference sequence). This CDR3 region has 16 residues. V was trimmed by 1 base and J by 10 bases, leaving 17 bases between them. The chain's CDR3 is CATSRGFPGAGSPLHF. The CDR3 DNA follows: TGTGCCACCAGCAGAGGGTTCCCAGGGGCAGGATCACCCCTCCACTTT. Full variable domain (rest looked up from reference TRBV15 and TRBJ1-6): DAMVIQNPRYQVTQFGKPVTLSCSQTLNHNVMYWYQQKSSQAPKLLFHYYDKDFNNEADTPDNFQSRRPNTSFCFLDIRSPGLGDTAMYLCATSRGFPGAGSPLHFGNGTRLTVT.

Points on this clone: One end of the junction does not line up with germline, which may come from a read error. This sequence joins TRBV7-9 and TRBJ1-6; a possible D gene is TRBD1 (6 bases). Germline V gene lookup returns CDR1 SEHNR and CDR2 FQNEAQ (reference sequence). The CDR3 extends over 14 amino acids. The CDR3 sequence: CASTLQGLASPLHF. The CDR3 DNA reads TGTGCCAGCACCTTACAGGGTTTGGCCTCACCCCTCCACTTT. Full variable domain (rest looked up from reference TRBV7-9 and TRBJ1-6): DTGVSQNPRHKITKRGQNVTFRCDPISEHNRLYWYRQTLGQGPEFLTYFQNEAQLEKSRLLSDRFSAERPKGSFSTLEIQRTEQGDSAMYLCASTLQGLASPLHFGNGTRLTVT.

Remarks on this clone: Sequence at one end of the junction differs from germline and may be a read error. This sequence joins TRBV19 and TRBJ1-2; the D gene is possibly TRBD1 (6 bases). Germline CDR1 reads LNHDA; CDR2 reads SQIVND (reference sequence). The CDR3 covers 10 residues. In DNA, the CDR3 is TGTGCCAGTAAGGGGGACTATTACGCCTTC. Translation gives CASKGDYYAF.

This CDR3 is CASSKADRLNTEAFF. CDR3 in DNA: TGTGCCAGCAGCAAAGCGGACAGATTGAACACTGAAGCTTTCTTT. This chain connects TRBV21-1 to TRBJ1-1; the table's D call, TRBD1, was not checked against the DNA. TRBV21-1 is a known pseudogene. The CDR3 runs to 15 residues.

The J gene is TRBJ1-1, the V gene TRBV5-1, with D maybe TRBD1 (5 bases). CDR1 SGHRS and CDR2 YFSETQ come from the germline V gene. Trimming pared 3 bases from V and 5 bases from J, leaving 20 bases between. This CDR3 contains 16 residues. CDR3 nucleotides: TGCGCCAGCAGCTCACCAGCGAGCAGTAGGGGTACTGAAGCTTTCTTT. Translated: CASSSPASSRGTEAFF.

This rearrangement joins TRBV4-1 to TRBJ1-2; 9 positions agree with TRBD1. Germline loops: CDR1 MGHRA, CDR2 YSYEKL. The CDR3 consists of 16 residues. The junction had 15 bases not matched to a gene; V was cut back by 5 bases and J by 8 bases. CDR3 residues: CASSNNLGQGQGGYTF. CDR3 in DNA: TGCGCCAGCAGCAATAATCTCGGACAGGGGCAGGGGGGCTACACCTTC.

CDR3 in amino acids: CASSLFYSQTGSGNTIYF. The CDR3 region has the DNA TGTGCCAGCAGCTTATTTTATAGTCAGACGGGCTCTGGAAACACCATATATTTT. This sequence joins TRBV7-2 and TRBJ1-3; D call uncertain. The germline V and J ends were trimmed by 2 bases and 0 bases, with 17 bases remaining between them. Germline CDR1 reads SGHTA; CDR2 reads FQGNSA. The CDR3 runs to 18 residues.